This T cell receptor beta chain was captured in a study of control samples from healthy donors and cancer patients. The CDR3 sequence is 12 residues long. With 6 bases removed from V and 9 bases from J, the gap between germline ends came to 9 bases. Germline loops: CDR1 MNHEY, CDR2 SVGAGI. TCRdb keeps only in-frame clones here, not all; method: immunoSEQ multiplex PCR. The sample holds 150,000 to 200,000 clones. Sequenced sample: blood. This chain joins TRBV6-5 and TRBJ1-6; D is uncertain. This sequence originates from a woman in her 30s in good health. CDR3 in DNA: TGTGCCAGCAGACCCGGCGGTTCACCCCTCCACTTT. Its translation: CASRPGGSPLHF.